This T cell receptor beta chain was profiled in a study of blood T cell repertoires in COVID-19. About the research overall: The United States, Italy and Spain provided the acute and convalescent COVID-19 samples. T cells, B-cell-depleted T cells, or PBMCs provided the cDNA or gDNA that served as material.

This clone appeared a few times. This CDR3 comprises 13 residues. The germline V gene has CDR1 KGHDR and CDR2 SFDVKD. Trimming took off 3 bases at V and 0 bases at J, with 4 bases between the two ends. Original data processing: Scientists estimated how many nucleated cells there were by amplifying reference gene primers. Sequencing used immunoSEQ multiplex PCR; TCRdb keeps in-frame clones, though not all of them. Clonal size and the V and J genes are those of that table, whereas D and trimming came from the DNA. This table has around 130,000 clones, about 83% appearing once. This chain uses TRBV24-1 with TRBJ1-2; D gene unclear. Source material: peripheral blood. The source is a man between 60 and 75 years old with acute or convalescent COVID-19. The CDR3 loop reads CATSDRANYGYTF. CDR3 nucleotides: TGTGCCACCAGTGATCGAGCTAACTATGGCTACACCTTC.